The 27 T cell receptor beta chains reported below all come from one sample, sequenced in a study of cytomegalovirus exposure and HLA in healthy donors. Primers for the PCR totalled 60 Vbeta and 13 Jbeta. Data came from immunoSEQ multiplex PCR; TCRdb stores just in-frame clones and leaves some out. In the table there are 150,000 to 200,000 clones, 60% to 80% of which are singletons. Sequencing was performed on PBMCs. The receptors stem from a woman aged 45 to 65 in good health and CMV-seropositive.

The CDR3 nucleotides are TGTGCCAGCAGGGACTACTCCTATAATTCACCCCTCCACTTT. Its protein is CASRDYSYNSPLHF. The chain recombines TRBV7-9 with TRBJ1-6, with D uncertain. CDR1 is SEHNR, CDR2 FQNEAQ, per germline (reference sequence). Trimming removed 6 bases from V and 0 bases from J, with 6 bases in between. The CDR3 consists of 14 residues. The full variable domain, with the rest looked up from reference TRBV7-9 and TRBJ1-6, is DTGVSQNPRHKITKRGQNVTFRCDPISEHNRLYWYRQTLGQGPEFLTYFQNEAQLEKSRLLSDRFSAERPKGSFSTLEIQRTEQGDSAMYLCASRDYSYNSPLHFGNGTRLTVT.

The CDR3 loop reads CASSRSSGSSPAIGELFF. CDR3 DNA: TGTGCCAGTAGTAGATCTAGCGGGAGTTCCCCGGCCATAGGGGAGCTGTTTTTT. The V call is TRBV19, the J call TRBJ2-2, with 10 bases that match TRBD2. The CDR3 spans 18 residues. V was clipped by 4 bases and J by 8 bases; unmatched bases: 16. Germline CDR1 is LNHDA and CDR2 is SQIVND (reference sequence).

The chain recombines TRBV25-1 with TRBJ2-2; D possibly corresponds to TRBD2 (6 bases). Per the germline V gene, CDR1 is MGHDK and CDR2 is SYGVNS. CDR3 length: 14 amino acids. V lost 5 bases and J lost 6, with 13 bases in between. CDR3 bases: TGTGCCAGCAGTAGGACAACGGGGGCCGGGGAGCTGTTTTTT. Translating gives CASSRTTGAGELFF.

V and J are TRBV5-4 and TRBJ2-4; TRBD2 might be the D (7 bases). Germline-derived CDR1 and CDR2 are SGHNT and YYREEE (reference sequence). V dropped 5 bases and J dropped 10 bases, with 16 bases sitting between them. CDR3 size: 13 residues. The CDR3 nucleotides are TGTGCCAGCAGTAGGGGGGGGAAGGGGATTCAGTACTTC. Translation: CASSRGGKGIQYF.

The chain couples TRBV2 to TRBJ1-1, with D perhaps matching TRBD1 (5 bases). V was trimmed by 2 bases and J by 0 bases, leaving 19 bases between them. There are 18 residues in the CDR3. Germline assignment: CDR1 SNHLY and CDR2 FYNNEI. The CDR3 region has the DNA TGTGCCAGCAGTGAACTTCAGGGTCCCAGGGTGATGAACACTGAAGCTTTCTTT. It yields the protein CASSELQGPRVMNTEAFF.

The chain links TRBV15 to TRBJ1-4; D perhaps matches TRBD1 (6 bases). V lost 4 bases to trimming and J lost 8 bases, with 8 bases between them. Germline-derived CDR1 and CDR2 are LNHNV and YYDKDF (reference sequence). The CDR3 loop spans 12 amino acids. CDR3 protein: CATSITGEKLFF. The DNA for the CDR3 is TGTGCCACCAGCATAACAGGGGAAAAACTGTTTTTT.

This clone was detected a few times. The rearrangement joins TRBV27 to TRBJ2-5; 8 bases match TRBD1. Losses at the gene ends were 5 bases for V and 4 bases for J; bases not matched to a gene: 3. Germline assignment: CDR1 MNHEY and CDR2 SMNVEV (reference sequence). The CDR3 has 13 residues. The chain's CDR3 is CASSLQGAETQYF. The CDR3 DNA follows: TGTGCCAGCAGTCTCCAGGGGGCAGAGACCCAGTACTTC.

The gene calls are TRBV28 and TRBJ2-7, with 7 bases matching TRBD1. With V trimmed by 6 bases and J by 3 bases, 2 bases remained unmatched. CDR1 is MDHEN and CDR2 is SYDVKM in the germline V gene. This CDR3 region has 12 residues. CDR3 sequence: CASRTGRYEQYF. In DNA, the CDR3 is TGTGCCAGCAGGACAGGGCGCTACGAGCAGTACTTC. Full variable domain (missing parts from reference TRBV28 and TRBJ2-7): DVKVTQSSRYLVKRTGEKVFLECVQDMDHENMFWYRQDPGLGLRLIYFSYDVKMKEKGDIPEGYSVSREKKERFSLILESASTNQTSMYLCASRTGRYEQYFGPGTRLTVT.

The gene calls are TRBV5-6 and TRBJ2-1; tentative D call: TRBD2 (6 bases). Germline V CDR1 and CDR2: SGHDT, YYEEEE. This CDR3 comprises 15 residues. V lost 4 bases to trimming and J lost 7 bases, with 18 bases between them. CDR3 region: CASSTVAAKGNEQFF. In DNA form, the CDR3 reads TGTGCCAGCAGCACCGTAGCGGCCAAGGGAAATGAGCAGTTCTTC.

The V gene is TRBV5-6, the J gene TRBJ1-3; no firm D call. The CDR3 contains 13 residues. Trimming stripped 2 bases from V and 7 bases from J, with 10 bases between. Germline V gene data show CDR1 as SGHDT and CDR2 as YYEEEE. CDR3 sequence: CASSFREWNTIYF. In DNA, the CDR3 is TGTGCCAGCAGCTTTAGGGAGTGGAACACCATATATTTT.

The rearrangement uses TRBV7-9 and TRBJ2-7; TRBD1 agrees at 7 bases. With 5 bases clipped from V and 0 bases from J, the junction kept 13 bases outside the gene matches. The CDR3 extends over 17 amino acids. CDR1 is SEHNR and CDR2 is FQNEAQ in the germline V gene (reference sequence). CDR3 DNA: TGTGCCAGCAGCCCCGACAGGGCAAGGTCGGTCTCCTACGAGCAGTACTTC. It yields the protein CASSPDRARSVSYEQYF. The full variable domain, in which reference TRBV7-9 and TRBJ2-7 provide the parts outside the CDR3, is DTGVSQNPRHKITKRGQNVTFRCDPISEHNRLYWYRQTLGQGPEFLTYFQNEAQLEKSRLLSDRFSAERPKGSFSTLEIQRTEQGDSAMYLCASSPDRARSVSYEQYFGPGTRLTVT.

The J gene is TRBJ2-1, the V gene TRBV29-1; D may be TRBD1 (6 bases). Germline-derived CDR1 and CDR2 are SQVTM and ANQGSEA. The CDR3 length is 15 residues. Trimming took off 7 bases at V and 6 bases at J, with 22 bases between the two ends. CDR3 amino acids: CSAVRGTSSGNEQFF. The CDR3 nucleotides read TGCAGCGCCGTAAGGGGGACGAGCAGTGGCAATGAGCAGTTCTTC.

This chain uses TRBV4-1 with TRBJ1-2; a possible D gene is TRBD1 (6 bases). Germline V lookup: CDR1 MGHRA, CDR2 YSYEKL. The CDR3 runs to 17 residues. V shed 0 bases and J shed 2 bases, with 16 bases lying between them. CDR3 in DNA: TGCGCCAGCAGCCAAGAGGATCTAACAGGGCCCAACTATGGCTACACCTTC. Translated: CASSQEDLTGPNYGYTF.

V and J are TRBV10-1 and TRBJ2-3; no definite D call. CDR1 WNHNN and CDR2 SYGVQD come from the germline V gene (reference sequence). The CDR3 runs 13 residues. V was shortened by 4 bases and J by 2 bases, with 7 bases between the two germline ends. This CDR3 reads CASSVGPTDTQYF. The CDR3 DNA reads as TGCGCCAGCAGTGTGGGCCCCACAGATACGCAGTATTTT.

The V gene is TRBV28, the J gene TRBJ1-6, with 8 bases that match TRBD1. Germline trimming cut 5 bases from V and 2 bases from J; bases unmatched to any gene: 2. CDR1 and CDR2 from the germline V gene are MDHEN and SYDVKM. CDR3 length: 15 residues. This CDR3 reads CASSPRGPYNSPLHF. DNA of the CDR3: TGTGCCAGCAGTCCCAGGGGGCCCTATAATTCACCCCTCCACTTT.

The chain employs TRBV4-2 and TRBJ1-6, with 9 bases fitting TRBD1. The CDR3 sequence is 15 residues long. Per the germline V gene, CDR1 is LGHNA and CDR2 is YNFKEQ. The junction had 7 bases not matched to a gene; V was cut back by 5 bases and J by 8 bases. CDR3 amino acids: CASSLMRTGDSPLHF. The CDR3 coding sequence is TGTGCCAGCAGCTTAATGAGGACAGGGGATTCACCCCTCCACTTT.

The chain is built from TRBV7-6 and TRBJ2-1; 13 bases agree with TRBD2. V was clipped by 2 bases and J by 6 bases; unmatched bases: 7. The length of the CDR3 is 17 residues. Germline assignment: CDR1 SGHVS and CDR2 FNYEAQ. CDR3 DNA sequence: TGTGCCAGCAGCTTAACCCCGGGACTAGCGGGATCCAATGAGCAGTTCTTC. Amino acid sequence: CASSLTPGLAGSNEQFF. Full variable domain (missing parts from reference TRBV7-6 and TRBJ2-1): GAGVSQSPRYKVTKRGQDVALRCDPISGHVSLYWYRQALGQGPEFLTYFNYEAQQDKSGLPNDRFSAERPEGSISTLTIQRTEQRDSAMYRCASSLTPGLAGSNEQFFGPGTRLTVL.

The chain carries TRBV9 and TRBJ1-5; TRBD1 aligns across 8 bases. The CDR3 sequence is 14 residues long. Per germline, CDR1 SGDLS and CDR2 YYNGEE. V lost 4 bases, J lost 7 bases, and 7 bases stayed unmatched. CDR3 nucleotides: TGTGCCAGCAGCAAGACAGGGGATTTCCAGCCCCAGCATTTT. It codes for CASSKTGDFQPQHF.

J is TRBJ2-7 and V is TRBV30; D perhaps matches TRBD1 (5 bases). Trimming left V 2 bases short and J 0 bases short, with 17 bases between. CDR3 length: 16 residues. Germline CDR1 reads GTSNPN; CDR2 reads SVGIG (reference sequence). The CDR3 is CAWSTIDRRRSYEQYF. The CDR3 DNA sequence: TGTGCCTGGAGTACCATAGACAGAAGGCGCTCCTACGAGCAGTACTTC.

The CDR3 DNA sequence: TGTGCCAGCAGTGGGGGAAGGAGGGGAATCTACCACGAGCAGTACTTC. It codes for CASSGGRRGIYHEQYF. J is TRBJ2-7 and V is TRBV2; D perhaps matches TRBD2 (6 bases). V shed 4 bases and J shed 5 bases, with 21 bases lying between them. The length of the CDR3 is 16 residues. In germline, CDR1 is SNHLY, CDR2 FYNNEI.

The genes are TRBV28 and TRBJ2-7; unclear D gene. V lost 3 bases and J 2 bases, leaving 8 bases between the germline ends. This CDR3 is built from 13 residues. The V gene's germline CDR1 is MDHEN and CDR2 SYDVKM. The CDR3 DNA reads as TGTGCCAGCAGTTTCAGACAAACCTACGAGCAGTACTTC. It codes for CASSFRQTYEQYF.

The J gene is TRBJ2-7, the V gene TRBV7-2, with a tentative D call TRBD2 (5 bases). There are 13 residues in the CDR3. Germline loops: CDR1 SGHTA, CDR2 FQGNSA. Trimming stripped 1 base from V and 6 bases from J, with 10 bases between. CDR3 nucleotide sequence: TGTGCCAGCAGCTTAGTTGGAGGTGCCGAGCAGTACTTC. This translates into CASSLVGGAEQYF.

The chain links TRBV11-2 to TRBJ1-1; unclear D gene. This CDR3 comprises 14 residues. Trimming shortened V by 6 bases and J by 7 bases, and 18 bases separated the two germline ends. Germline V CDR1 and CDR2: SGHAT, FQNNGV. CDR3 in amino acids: CASSRRNGAFEAFF. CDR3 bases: TGTGCCAGCAGTCGGAGAAACGGTGCCTTTGAAGCTTTCTTT.

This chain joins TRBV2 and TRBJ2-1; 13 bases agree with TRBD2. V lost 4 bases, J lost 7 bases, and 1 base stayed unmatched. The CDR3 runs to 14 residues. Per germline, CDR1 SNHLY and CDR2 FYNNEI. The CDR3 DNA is TGTGCCAGCAGTGGACTAGCGGGAGGTAATGAGCAGTTCTTC. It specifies CASSGLAGGNEQFF.

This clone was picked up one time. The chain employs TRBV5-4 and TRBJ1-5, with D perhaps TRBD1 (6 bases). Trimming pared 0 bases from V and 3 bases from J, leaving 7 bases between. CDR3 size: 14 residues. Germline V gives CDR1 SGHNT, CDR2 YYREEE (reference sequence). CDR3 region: CASSLAGDNQPQHF. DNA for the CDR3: TGTGCCAGCAGCTTGGCAGGGGACAATCAGCCCCAGCATTTT.

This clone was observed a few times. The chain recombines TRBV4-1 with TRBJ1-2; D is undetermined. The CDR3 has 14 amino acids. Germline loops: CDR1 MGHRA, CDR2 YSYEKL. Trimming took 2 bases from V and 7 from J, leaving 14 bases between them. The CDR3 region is CASSQTIPGVGYTF. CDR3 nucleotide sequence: TGCGCCAGCAGCCAAACCATCCCCGGTGTTGGCTACACCTTC.

The CDR3: CASSDGLAGGTQYF. CDR3 in DNA: TGTGCCAGCAGTGACGGACTAGCTGGGGGTACGCAGTATTTT. The chain combines TRBV2 with TRBJ2-3; 8 bases line up with TRBD2. V was clipped by 3 bases and J by 8 bases; unmatched bases: 7. Germline lookup yields CDR1 SNHLY and CDR2 FYNNEI. The CDR3 has 14 amino acids. Filled out from reference TRBV2 and TRBJ2-3, the complete variable domain reads EPEVTQTPSHQVTQMGQEVILRCVPISNHLYFYWYRQILGQKVEFLVSFYNNEISEKSEIFDDQFSVERPDGSNFTLKIRSTKLEDSAMYFCASSDGLAGGTQYFGPGTRLTVL.